This TCR beta chain was recorded in a study of OX40 agonist ivuxolimab in advanced cancers. Assay: immunoSEQ multiplex PCR; the TCRdb copy retains only in-frame clones and omits some. This sample yields about 89,000 clones, of which 85% to 95% are seen a single time; around 0.28% belongs to the top ten. The V and J ends lost 5 bases and 4 bases respectively, with 18 bases between them. The CDR3 runs 17 residues. Germline V gene lookup returns CDR1 MDHEN and CDR2 SYDVKM. The rearrangement uses TRBV28 and TRBJ2-6; a weak D match, TRBD2 (5 bases). This sequence originates from an adult with an advanced solid tumor such as melanoma, head and neck, liver or kidney cancer. The material sequenced was CD4+ or CD8+ T cells sorted from blood, taken in a trial of the OX40 agonist ivuxolimab. This CDR3 is CASSPLGRGYGANVLTF. The CDR3 DNA is TGTGCCAGCAGTCCTCTGGGCCGGGGATACGGGGCCAACGTCCTGACTTTC.